This T cell receptor (beta chain) was recovered during a study of radiotherapy plus CTLA-4 blockade in lung cancer. Study information: There were objective responses in over 15% of patients, and around 31% had disease control. Study outcomes and limitations: How blood T cell clones changed early, along with interferon-beta, reportedly forecast response best.

This clone was seen only once. No antigen is known for it. The CDR3 totals 15 residues. V was pared by 1 base and J by 3 bases, with 4 bases of the junction left unmatched. CDR1 and CDR2 from the germline V gene are SGHNT and YYREEE (reference sequence). This table comes from immunoSEQ multiplex PCR, and its TCRdb copy is limited to in-frame clones, with some not included. There are some 110,000 clones in the sample; approximately 84% occur only once, and approximately 5% lies in the top ten. Here the sequenced sample was peripheral blood, taken from a patient treated with radiotherapy plus ipilimumab. The chain joins TRBV5-4 to TRBJ2-1; 7 nucleotides line up with TRBD2. The clonotype was recovered from a human donor with non-small cell lung cancer who had a partial response to radiotherapy plus ipilimumab. CDR3 in DNA: TGTGCCAGCAGCTTGTGGGGACTAAACTACAATGAGCAGTTCTTC. Translated: CASSLWGLNYNEQFF.